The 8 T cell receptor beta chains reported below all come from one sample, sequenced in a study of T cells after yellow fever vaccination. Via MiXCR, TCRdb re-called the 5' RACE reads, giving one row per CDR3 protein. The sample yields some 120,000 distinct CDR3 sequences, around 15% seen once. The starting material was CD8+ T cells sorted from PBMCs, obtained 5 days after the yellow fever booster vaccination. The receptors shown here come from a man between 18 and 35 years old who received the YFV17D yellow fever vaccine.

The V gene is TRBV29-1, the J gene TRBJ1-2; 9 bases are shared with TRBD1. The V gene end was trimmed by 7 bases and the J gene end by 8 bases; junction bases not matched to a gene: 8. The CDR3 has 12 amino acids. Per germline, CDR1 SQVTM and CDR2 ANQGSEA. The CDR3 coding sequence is TGCAGCGCCACAGGGGGCGTGGGGGGCTACACCTTC. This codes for CSATGGVGGYTF.

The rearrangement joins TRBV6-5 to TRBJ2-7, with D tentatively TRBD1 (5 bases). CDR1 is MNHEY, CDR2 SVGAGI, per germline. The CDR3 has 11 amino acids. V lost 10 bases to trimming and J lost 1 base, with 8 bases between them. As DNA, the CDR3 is TGTGCCACCAGGGATTCCTACGAGCAGTACTTC. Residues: CATRDSYEQYF.

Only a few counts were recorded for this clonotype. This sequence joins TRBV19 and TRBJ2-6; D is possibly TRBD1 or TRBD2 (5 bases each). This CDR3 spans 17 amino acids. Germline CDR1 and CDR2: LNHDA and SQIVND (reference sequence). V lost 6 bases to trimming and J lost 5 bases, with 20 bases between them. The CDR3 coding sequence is TGTGCCAGTAGGGGGGTATTGGTCCGACAGAGGGCCAACGTCCTGACTTTC. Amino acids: CASRGVLVRQRANVLTF.

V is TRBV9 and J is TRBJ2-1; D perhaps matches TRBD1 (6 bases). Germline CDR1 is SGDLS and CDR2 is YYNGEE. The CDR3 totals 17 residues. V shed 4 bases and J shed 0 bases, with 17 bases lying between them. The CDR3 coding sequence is TGTGCCAGCAGCCCCTGGGGGCAGTCTAGCTCCTACAATGAGCAGTTCTTC. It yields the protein CASSPWGQSSSYNEQFF.

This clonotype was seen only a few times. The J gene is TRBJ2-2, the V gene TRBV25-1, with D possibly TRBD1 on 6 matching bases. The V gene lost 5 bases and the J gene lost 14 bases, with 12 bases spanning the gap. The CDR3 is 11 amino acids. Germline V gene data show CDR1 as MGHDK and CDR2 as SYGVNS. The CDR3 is CASSLAGVLFF. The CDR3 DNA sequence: TGTGCCAGCAGTCTGGCAGGGGTACTGTTTTTT.

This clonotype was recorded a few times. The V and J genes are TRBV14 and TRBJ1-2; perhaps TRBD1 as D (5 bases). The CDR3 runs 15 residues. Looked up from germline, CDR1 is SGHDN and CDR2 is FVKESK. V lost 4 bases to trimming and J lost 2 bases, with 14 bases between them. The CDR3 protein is CASSPDPGTNYGYTF. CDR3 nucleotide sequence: TGTGCCAGCAGCCCAGATCCGGGGACCAACTATGGCTACACCTTC.

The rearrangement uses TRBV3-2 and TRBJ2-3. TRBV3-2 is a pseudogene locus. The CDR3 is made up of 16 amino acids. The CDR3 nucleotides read TGTGCCAGCAGCCAAGATCTTGGCGGGGGCCCAGATACGCAGTATTTT. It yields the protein CASSQDLGGGPDTQYF.

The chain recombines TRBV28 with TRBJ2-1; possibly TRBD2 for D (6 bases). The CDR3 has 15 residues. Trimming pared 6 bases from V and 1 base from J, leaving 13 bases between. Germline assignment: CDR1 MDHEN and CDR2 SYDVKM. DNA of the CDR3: TGTGCCAGCAGATATGGGGGGAATTCCTACAATGAGCAGTTCTTC. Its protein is CASRYGGNSYNEQFF.